The present entry profiles one T cell receptor beta chain with its context. This sample stems from a study of blood T cell repertoires in COVID-19. Study details: Spain, Italy and the United States supplied samples that represented acute and convalescent COVID-19.

As handled by the study authors: The assay estimated nucleated cells by amplifying reference gene primers. Only in-frame clones appear in the TCRdb table, and some are missing; sequencing was by immunoSEQ multiplex PCR. V, J and clone size are those of that table, while D and trimming were read from the DNA. The table includes 150,000 or so clones, around nine tenths detected once. Seattle's cohort entered during active infection and was followed longitudinally. Specimen: peripheral blood. This sequence was found in an older woman with COVID-19, enrolled during active disease.

DNA for the CDR3: TGTGCCAGCAGCCAAGTTGGCCGGACAGGGGAAGATGGCTACACCTTC. It is translated as CASSQVGRTGEDGYTF. The chain employs TRBV3-1 (or the pseudogene TRBV3-2) and TRBJ1-2; 9 bases align to TRBD1. CDR3 length: 16 residues. The germline V gene encodes CDR1 LGHDT and CDR2 YNNKEL (reference sequence). The ends lost 1 base at V and 6 bases at J; junction bases unmatched: 9.